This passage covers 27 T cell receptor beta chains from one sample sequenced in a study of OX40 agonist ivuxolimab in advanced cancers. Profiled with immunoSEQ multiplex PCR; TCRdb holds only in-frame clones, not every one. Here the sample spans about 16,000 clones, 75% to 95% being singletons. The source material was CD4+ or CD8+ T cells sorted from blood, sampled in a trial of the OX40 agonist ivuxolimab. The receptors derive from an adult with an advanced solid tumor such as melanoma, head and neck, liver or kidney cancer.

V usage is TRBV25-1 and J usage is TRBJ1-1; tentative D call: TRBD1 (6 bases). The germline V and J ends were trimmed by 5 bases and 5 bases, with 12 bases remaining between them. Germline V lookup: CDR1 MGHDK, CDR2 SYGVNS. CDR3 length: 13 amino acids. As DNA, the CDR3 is TGTGCCAGCAGTAAGGGGGGAGGAACTGAAGCTTTCTTT. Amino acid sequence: CASSKGGGTEAFF.

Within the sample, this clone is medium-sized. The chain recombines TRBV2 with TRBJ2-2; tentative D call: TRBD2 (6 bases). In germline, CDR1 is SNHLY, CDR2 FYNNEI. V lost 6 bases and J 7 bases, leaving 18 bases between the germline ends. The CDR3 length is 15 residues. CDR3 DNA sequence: TGTGCCAGCAGAGGTGGGACTGGCATAATCGGGGAGCTGTTTTTT. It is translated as CASRGGTGIIGELFF.

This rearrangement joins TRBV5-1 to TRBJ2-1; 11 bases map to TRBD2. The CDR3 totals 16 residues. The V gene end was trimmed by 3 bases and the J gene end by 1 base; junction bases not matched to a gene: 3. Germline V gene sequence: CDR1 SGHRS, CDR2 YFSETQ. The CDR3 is CASSSSGGWSYNEQFF. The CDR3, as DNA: TGCGCCAGCAGCTCTAGCGGGGGGTGGTCCTACAATGAGCAGTTCTTC. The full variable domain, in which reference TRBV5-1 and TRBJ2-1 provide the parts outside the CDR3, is KAGVTQTPRYLIKTRGQQVTLSCSPISGHRSVSWYQQTPGQGLQFLFEYFSETQRNKGNFPGRFSGRQFSNSRSEMNVSTLELGDSALYLCASSSSGGWSYNEQFFGPGTRLTVL.

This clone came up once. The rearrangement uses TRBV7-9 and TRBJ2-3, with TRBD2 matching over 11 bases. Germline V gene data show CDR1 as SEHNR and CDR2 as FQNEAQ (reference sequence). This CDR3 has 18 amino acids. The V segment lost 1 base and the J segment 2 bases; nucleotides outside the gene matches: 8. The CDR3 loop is CASSLGFGTSGLTDTQYF. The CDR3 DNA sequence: TGTGCCAGCAGCTTAGGGTTTGGGACTAGCGGACTCACAGATACGCAGTATTTT.

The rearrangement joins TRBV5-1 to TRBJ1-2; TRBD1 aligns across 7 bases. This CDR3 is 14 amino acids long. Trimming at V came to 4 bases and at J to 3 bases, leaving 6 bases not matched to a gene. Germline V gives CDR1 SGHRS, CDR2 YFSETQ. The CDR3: CASSPGQAYYGYTF. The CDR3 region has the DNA TGCGCCAGCAGCCCTGGACAGGCCTACTATGGCTACACCTTC.

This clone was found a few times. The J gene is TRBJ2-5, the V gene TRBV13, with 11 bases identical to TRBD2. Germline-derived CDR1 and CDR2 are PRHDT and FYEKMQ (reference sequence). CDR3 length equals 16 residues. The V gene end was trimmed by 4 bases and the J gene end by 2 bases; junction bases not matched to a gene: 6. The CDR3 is CASSSSGLAEQETQYF. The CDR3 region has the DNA TGTGCCAGCAGCTCCTCGGGACTAGCGGAGCAAGAGACCCAGTACTTC.

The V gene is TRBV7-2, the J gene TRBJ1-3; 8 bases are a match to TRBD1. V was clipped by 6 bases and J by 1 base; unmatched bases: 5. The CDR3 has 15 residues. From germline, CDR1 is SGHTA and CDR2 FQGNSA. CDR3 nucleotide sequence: TGTGCCAGCAGTCCCCAGGGGGCGTCTGGAAACACCATATATTTT. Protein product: CASSPQGASGNTIYF.

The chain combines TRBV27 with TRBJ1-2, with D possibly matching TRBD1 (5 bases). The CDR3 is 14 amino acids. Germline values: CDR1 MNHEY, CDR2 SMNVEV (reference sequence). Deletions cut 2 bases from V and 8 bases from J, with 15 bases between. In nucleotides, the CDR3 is TGTGCCAGCAGTTTAGGGACGAACCTGGGCGGCTACACCTTC. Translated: CASSLGTNLGGYTF.

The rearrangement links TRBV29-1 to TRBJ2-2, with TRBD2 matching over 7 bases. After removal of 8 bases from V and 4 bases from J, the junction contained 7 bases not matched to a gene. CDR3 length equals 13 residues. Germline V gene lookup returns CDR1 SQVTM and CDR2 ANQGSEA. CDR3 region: CSTTTSRTGELFF. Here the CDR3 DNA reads TGCAGCACTACGACTAGCCGCACCGGGGAGCTGTTTTTT.

In nucleotides, the CDR3 is TGCGCCAGCAGCTTGGACTTTCACAATGAGCAGTTCTTC. It yields the protein CASSLDFHNEQFF. This chain connects TRBV5-1 to TRBJ2-1; D unresolved. The CDR3 loop spans 13 amino acids. Germline V gene lookup returns CDR1 SGHRS and CDR2 YFSETQ. Trimming shortened V by 0 bases and J by 5 bases, and 6 bases separated the two germline ends.

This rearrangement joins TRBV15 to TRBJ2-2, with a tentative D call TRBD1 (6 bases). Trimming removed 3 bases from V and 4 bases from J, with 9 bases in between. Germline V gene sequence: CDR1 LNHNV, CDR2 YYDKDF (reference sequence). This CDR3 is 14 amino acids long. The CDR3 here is CATSSTGSTGELFF. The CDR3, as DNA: TGTGCCACCAGCAGCACAGGGTCCACCGGGGAGCTGTTTTTT.

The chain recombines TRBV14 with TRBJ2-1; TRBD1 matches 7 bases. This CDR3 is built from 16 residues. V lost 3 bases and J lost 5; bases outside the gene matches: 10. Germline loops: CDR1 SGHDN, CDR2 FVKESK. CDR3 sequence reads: CASSHWDRAIHNEQFF. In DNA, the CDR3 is TGTGCCAGCAGCCATTGGGACAGAGCGATTCACAATGAGCAGTTCTTC.

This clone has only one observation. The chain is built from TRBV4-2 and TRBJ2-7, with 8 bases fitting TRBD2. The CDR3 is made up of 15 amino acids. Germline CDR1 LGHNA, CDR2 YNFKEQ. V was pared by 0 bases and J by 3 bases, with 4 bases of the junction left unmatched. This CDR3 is CASSQDLGLGYEQYF. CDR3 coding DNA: TGTGCCAGCAGCCAAGATCTGGGACTAGGCTACGAGCAGTACTTC.

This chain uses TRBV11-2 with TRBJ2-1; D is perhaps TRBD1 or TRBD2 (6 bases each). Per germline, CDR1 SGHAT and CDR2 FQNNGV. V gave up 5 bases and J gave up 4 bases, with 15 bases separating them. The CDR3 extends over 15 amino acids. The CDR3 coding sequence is TGTGCCAGCAGCCCCCTCCGGGGGCTATACAATGAGCAGTTCTTC. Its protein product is CASSPLRGLYNEQFF.

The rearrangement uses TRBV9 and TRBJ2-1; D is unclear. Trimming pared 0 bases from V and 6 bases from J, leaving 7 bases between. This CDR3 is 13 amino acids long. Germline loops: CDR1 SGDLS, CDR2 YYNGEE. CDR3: CASSVDLFNEQFF. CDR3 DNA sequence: TGTGCCAGCAGCGTAGATTTGTTCAATGAGCAGTTCTTC.

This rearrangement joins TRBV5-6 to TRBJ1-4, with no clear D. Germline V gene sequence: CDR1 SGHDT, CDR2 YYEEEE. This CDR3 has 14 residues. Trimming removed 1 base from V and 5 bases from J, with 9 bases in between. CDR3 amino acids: CASSLSSTNEKLFF. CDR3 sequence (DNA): TGTGCCAGCAGCTTGAGCAGTACGAATGAAAAACTGTTTTTT. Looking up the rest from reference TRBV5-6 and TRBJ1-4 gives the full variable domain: DAGVTQSPTHLIKTRGQQVTLRCSPKSGHDTVSWYQQALGQGPQFIFQYYEEEERQRGNFPDRFSGHQFPNYSSELNVNALLLGDSALYLCASSLSSTNEKLFFGSGTQLSVL.

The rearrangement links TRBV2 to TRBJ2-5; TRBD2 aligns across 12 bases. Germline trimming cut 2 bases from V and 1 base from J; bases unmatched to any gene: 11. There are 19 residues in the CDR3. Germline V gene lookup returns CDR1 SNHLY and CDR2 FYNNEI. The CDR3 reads CASSEREGLAGEGQETQYF. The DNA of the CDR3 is TGTGCCAGCAGTGAACGGGAGGGACTAGCGGGCGAGGGCCAAGAGACCCAGTACTTC.

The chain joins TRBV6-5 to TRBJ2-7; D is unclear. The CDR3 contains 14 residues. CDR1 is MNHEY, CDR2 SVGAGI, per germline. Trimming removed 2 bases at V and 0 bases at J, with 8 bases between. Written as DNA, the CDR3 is TGTGCCAGCAGTTACGGTCAGCTCTCCTACGAGCAGTACTTC. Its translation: CASSYGQLSYEQYF.

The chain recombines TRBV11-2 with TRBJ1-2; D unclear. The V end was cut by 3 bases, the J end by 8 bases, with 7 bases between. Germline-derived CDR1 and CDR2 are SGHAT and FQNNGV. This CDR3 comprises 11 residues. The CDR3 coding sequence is TGTGCCAGCAGCTTTGGGTCGGGCTACACCTTC. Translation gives CASSFGSGYTF. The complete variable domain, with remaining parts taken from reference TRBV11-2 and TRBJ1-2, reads EAGVAQSPRYKIIEKRQSVAFWCNPISGHATLYWYQQILGQGPKLLIQFQNNGVVDDSQLPKDRFSAERLKGVDSTLKIQPAKLEDSAVYLCASSFGSGYTFGSGTRLTVV.

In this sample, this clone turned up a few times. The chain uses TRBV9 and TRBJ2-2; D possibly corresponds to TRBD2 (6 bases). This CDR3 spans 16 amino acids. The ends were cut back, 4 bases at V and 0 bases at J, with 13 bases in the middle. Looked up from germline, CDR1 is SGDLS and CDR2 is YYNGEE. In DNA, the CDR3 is TGTGCCAGCAGCCCGGAGGGCCAACCGAACACCGGGGAGCTGTTTTTT. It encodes CASSPEGQPNTGELFF.

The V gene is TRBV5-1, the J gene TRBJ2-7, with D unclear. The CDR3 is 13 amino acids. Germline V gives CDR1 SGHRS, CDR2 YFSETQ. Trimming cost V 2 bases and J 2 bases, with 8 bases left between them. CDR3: CASSLRAPYEQYF. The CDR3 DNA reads TGCGCCAGCAGCTTAAGGGCCCCCTACGAGCAGTACTTC.

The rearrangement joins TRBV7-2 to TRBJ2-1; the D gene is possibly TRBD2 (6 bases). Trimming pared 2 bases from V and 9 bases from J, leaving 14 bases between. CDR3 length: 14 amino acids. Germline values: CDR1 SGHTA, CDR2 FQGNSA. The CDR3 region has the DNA TGTGCCAGCAGCTTATTGGGGGGAGGTGGTGAGCAGTTCTTC. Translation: CASSLLGGGGEQFF.

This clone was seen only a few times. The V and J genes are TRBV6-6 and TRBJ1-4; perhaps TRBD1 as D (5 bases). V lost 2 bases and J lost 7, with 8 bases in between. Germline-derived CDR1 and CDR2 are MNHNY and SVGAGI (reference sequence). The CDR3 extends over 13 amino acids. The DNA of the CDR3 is TGTGCCAGCAGTTACCAGGGTAGTGAAAAACTGTTTTTT. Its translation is CASSYQGSEKLFF.

DNA for the CDR3: TGTGCCAGCAGCCCCCGGGGGGTAGCGGGAGGCTCCCGGCCCCATGAGCAGTTCTTC. Amino acid sequence: CASSPRGVAGGSRPHEQFF. This sequence joins TRBV7-9 and TRBJ2-1, with 10 bases that match TRBD2. CDR1 SEHNR and CDR2 FQNEAQ come from the germline V gene (reference sequence). The CDR3 contains 19 residues. J lost 8 bases, V lost 5 bases, and 21 bases had no gene match.

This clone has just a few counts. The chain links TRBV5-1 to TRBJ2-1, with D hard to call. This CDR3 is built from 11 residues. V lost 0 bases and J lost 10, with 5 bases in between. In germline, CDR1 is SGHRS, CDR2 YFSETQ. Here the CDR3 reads CASSLGAEQFF. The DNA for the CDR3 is TGCGCCAGCAGCTTGGGGGCCGAGCAGTTCTTC.

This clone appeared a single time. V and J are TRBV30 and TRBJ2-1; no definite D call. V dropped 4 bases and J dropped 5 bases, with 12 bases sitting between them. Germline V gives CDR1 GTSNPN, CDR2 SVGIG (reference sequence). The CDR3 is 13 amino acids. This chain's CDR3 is CAWNVRRDNEQFF. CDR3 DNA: TGTGCCTGGAATGTACGCCGGGACAATGAGCAGTTCTTC.

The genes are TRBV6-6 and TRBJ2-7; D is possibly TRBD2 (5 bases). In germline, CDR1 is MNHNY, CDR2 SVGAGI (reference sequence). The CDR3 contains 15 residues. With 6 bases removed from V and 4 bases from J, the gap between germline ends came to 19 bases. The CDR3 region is CASRPRLRVGYEQYF. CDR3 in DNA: TGTGCCAGCAGGCCTAGGTTGCGGGTTGGGTACGAGCAGTACTTC.